A selection of T cell receptor beta chains follows, all from one sample in a study of Graves' ophthalmopathy and Graves' hyperthyroidism. TCRdb itself ran the multiplex PCR reads through MiXCR, one entry per CDR3 protein. The sample consists of approximately 480,000 distinct CDR3 sequences, roughly an eighth of them appearing once. The sequencing input was blood. These receptors were taken from a woman aged 25 to 39 with Graves' ophthalmopathy. Each CDR3 is given with its conserved first and last residue. D genes are given only for firm matches. Size is stated for part of the rows, as once, few or many counts, or as a class when the clone is expanded.

d_call	clone_size	v_call	j_call	cdr3_nt	cdr3_aa
.	many	TRBV4-1	TRBJ1-2	TGCGCCAGCAGCCAAAGATGGAAAGGGGCGAAGGACTATGGCTACACCTTC	CASSQRWKGAKDYGYTF
TRBD2	.	TRBV14	TRBJ2-7	TGTGCCAGCAGCCATCTGGCTAGCGGACACTACGAGCAGTACTTC	CASSHLASGHYEQYF
.	many	TRBV11-3	TRBJ2-7	TGTGCCAGCAGCTTAGGGGTGTATTGGCAGGGGTGCTACGAGCAGTACTTC	CASSLGVYWQGCYEQYF
.	.	TRBV20-1	TRBJ1-2	TGCAGTGCCAAGAGACAGACGGAAGTAGGCTACACCTTC	CSAKRQTEVGYTF
.	many	TRBV12-3/TRBV12-4	TRBJ1-1	TGTGCCAGCAGTTTACAAAGGGCCACTGAAGCTTTCTTT	CASSLQRATEAFF
TRBD1	.	TRBV5-1	TRBJ1-2	TGCGCCAGCAGCTCCCCCGGGACAGGGAATGGCTACACCTTC	CASSSPGTGNGYTF
TRBD1	many	TRBV28	TRBJ1-5	TGTGCCAGCAGACCCGACAGGGTGAACAATCAGCCCCAGCATTTT	CASRPDRVNNQPQHF
.	.	TRBV5-5	TRBJ1-1	TGTGCCAGCAGCCTAGTCATGGAGTCGAACACTGAAGCTTTCTTT	CASSLVMESNTEAFF
TRBD2	many	TRBV20-1	TRBJ2-7	TGCAGTGCTAGAACGGGACTAGCGTACTCCTACGAGCAGTACTTC	CSARTGLAYSYEQYF
TRBD1	few	TRBV30	TRBJ2-7	TGTGCCTGGAGTATTGGGACAGGGCTCTACGAGCAGTACTTC	CAWSIGTGLYEQYF
.	many	TRBV12-3/TRBV12-4	TRBJ1-1	TGTGCCAGCCTGACAGGCGGGACTGAAGCTTTCTTT	CASLTGGTEAFF
.	.	TRBV12-5	TRBJ1-6	TGTGCTAGTGGTTTGAGGACAAGCCTATATAATTCACCCCTCCACTTT	CASGLRTSLYNSPLHF
TRBD2	few	TRBV9	TRBJ2-7	TGTGCCAGCAGCGTTAAACCCACTAGCGGGAGTTACGAGCAGTACTTC	CASSVKPTSGSYEQYF
.	many	TRBV6-1	TRBJ2-5	TGTGCCACCGTGGGGGATAAAGAGACCCAGTACTTC	CATVGDKETQYF
.	many	TRBV10-3	TRBJ1-6	TGTGCCATCAGTGAGTCGGAGGGGACCTATAATTCACCCCTCCACTTT	CAISESEGTYNSPLHF
.	many	TRBV20-1	TRBJ2-7	TGCAGTGCATCCGACGACTCCTACGAGCAGTACTTC	CSASDDSYEQYF
.	many	TRBV28	TRBJ1-3	TGTGCCAGCAGTTTGGCCCAATCTGGAAACACCATATATTTT	CASSLAQSGNTIYF
.	many	TRBV6-1	TRBJ1-2	TGTGCCAGCAGTGAAGCGGGGGCACAGTCATATGGCTACACCTTC	CASSEAGAQSYGYTF
TRBD2	many	TRBV6-4	TRBJ2-5	TGTGCCAGCAAAAGACTAGCGGGAGGGCCGAGGGGACAAGAGACCCAGTACTTC	CASKRLAGGPRGQETQYF
.	few	TRBV6-5	TRBJ2-4	TGTGCCAGCAGTTACAAACTAATAGGCAAAAACATTCAGTACTTC	CASSYKLIGKNIQYF
TRBD1	many	TRBV19	TRBJ1-1	TGTGCCAGTATCCTGTTACCGGGACAGGGGGAGACTGAAGCTTTCTTT	CASILLPGQGETEAFF
.	few	TRBV6-2/TRBV6-3	TRBJ2-7	TGTGCCAGCACTGTCTACGGGGGCTCCTACGAGCAGTACTTC	CASTVYGGSYEQYF
.	.	TRBV5-1	TRBJ2-2	TGCGCCAGCAGCTTTTGGATAGACAACACCGGGGAGCTGTTTTTT	CASSFWIDNTGELFF
.	.	TRBV6-1	TRBJ2-7	TGTGCCAGCAGCCCAGGCGATACGGGCGAGCAGTACTTC	CASSPGDTGEQYF
TRBD2	many	TRBV20-1	TRBJ2-5	TGCAGTGCTAGTCCCCTAGGTGGGGGGGAAGAGACCCAGTACTTC	CSASPLGGGEETQYF
.	many	TRBV24-1	TRBJ2-5	TGTGCCACCAGTGATCCCTCGTTGGGGGGCCGGGAGACCCAGTACTTC	CATSDPSLGGRETQYF
.	many	TRBV29-1	TRBJ2-5	TGCAGCGAGAGGACTGACAAAGAGACCCAGTACTTC	CSERTDKETQYF
.	.	TRBV9	TRBJ1-2	TGTGCCAGCAGCTCGATCAGGGGTTCGGGCTACACCTTC	CASSSIRGSGYTF
.	few	TRBV12-3/TRBV12-4	TRBJ1-5	TGTGCCAGCAGTAGTTTTTTGGCTAGCAATCAGCCCCAGCATTTT	CASSSFLASNQPQHF
TRBD1	.	TRBV6-1	TRBJ2-2	TGTGCCAGCAGCTCCGGGACAGATAACACCGGGGAGCTGTTTTTT	CASSSGTDNTGELFF
TRBD2	.	TRBV6-1	TRBJ2-5	TGTGCCAGCAAGCGGGGGCCCCAAGAGACCCAGTACTTC	CASKRGPQETQYF
TRBD1	.	TRBV6-1	TRBJ2-7	TGTGCCAGCAGTCGGGACAGGGAAGGCGAGCAGTACTTC	CASSRDREGEQYF
.	many	TRBV12-3/TRBV12-4	TRBJ1-3	TGTGCCAGCGACTTTCAGCAGGGAAACACCATATATTTT	CASDFQQGNTIYF
.	many	TRBV30	TRBJ2-4	TGTGCCTGGAGTGTACCCGGTAGGGCTTGGAATCAGTACTTC	CAWSVPGRAWNQYF
.	many	TRBV28	TRBJ1-1	TGTGCCAGCAGTTTAGGAGATTACACTGAAGCTTTCTTT	CASSLGDYTEAFF
.	.	TRBV30	TRBJ1-5	TGTGCCTGGAGTGTAGGGGGGCGAGGTCAGCCCCAGCATTTT	CAWSVGGRGQPQHF
.	many	TRBV6-5	TRBJ2-7	TGTGCCAGCAGTCCGGACACGGAGTCCGACGAGCAGTACTTC	CASSPDTESDEQYF
.	.	TRBV5-8	TRBJ2-5	TGTGCCAGCAGCCGTGGGCAGGGGCTTAAGGGGGAGACCCAGTACTTC	CASSRGQGLKGETQYF
TRBD2	many	TRBV10-3	TRBJ2-7	TGTGCCATCAGTACCGGACTAGCGGAAGTTTCCTACGAGCAGTACTTC	CAISTGLAEVSYEQYF
.	.	TRBV27	TRBJ1-6	TGTGCCAGCAGTGGAGGGCAGGACGCCTATAATTCACCCCTCCACTTT	CASSGGQDAYNSPLHF
TRBD1	many	TRBV20-1	TRBJ1-2	TGCAGTGCTGCCCTTGACAGGGGGGTTTATGGCTACACCTTC	CSAALDRGVYGYTF
TRBD1	many	TRBV6-1	TRBJ1-5	TGTGCCAGCAGTGAAGGCCCAGGGGGCGGCAATCAGCCCCAGCATTTT	CASSEGPGGGNQPQHF
TRBD1	few	TRBV6-1	TRBJ1-5	TGTGCCAGCTCACCCGGGACAGGTGACCGTAACAATCAGCCCCAGCATTTT	CASSPGTGDRNNQPQHF
.	many	TRBV19	TRBJ2-5	TGTGCCAGTGCTCCAGGGCGCCAAGAGACCCAGTACTTC	CASAPGRQETQYF
TRBD1	.	TRBV3-1	TRBJ1-1	TGTGCCAGCCAATGGGGACAGGGGGGCACTGAAGCTTTCTTT	CASQWGQGGTEAFF
.	.	TRBV3-1	TRBJ2-7	TGTGCCAGCAGCCAAAACACCCAGGTGTTCTCCTACGAGCAGTACTTC	CASSQNTQVFSYEQYF
TRBD1	.	TRBV11-2	TRBJ2-7	TGTGCCAGCAGACCCAACAGGGGGCGGAACTCCTACGAGCAGTACTTC	CASRPNRGRNSYEQYF
.	many	TRBV28	TRBJ2-7	TGTGCCAGCAGTTTTGGAGGGGGTCTTACCTACGAGCAGTACTTC	CASSFGGGLTYEQYF
.	many	TRBV28	TRBJ1-5	TGTGCCAGCAGGACTGACGGGCGCGGGGGAAGTCAGCCCCAGCATTTT	CASRTDGRGGSQPQHF